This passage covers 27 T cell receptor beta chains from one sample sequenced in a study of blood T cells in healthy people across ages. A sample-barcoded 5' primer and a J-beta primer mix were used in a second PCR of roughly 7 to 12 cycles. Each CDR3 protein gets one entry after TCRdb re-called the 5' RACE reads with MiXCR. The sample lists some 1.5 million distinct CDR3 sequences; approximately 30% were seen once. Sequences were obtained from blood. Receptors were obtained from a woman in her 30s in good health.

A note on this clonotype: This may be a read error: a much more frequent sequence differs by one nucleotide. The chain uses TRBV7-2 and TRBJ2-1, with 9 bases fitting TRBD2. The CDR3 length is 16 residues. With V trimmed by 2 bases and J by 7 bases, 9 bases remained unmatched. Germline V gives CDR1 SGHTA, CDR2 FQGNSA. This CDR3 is CASSLFGPSGVNEQFF. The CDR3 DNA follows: TGTGCCAGCAGCTTATTTGGGCCTAGCGGGGTGAATGAGCAGTTCTTC.

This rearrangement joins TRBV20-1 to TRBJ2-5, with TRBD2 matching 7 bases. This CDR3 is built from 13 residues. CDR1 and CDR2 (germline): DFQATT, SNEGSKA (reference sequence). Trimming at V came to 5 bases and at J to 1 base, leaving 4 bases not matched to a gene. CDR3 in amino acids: CSASGLPQETQYF. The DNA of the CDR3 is TGCAGTGCTTCGGGACTACCCCAAGAGACCCAGTACTTC.

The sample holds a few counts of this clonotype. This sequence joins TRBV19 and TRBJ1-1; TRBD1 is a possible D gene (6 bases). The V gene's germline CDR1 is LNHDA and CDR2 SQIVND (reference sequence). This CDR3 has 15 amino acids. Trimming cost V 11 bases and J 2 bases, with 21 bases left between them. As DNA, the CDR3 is TGTGCCGCTGGGGACACACTACGTCTAAACACTGAAGCTTTCTTT. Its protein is CAAGDTLRLNTEAFF.

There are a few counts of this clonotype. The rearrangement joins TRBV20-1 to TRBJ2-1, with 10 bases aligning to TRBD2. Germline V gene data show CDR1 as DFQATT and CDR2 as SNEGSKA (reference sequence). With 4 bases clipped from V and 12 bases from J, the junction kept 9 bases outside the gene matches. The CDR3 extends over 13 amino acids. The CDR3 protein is CSATGTSETGQFF. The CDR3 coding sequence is TGCAGTGCTACCGGGACTAGCGAGACCGGGCAGTTCTTC.

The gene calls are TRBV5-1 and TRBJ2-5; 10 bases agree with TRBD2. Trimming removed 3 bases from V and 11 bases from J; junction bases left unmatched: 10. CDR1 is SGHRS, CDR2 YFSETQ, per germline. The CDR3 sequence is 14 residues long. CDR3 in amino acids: CASSWKGLASEQYF. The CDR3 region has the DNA TGCGCCAGCAGCTGGAAGGGACTAGCGAGTGAGCAGTACTTC. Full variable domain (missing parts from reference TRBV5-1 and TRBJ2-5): KAGVTQTPRYLIKTRGQQVTLSCSPISGHRSVSWYQQTPGQGLQFLFEYFSETQRNKGNFPGRFSGRQFSNSRSEMNVSTLELGDSALYLCASSWKGLASEQYFGPGTRLLVL.

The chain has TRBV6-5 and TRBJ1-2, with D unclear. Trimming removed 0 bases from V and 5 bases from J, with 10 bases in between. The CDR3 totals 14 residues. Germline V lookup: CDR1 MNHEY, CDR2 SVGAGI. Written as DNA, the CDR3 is TGTGCCAGCAGTTACTCTGATAGCGTATATGGCTACACCTTC. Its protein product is CASSYSDSVYGYTF.

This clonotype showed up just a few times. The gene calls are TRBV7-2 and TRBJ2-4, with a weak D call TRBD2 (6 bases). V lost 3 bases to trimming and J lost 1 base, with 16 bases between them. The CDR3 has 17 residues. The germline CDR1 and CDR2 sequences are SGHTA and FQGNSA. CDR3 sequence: CASSFYSGGEAKNIQYF. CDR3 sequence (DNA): TGTGCCAGCAGCTTTTATTCCGGGGGAGAGGCCAAAAACATTCAGTACTTC.

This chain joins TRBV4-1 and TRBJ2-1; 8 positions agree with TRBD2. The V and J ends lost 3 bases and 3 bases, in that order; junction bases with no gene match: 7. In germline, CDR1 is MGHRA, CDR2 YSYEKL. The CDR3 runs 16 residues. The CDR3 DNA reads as TGCGCCAGCAGCCAGTGGGGGCTAGCGGGCTACAATGAGCAGTTCTTC. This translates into CASSQWGLAGYNEQFF.

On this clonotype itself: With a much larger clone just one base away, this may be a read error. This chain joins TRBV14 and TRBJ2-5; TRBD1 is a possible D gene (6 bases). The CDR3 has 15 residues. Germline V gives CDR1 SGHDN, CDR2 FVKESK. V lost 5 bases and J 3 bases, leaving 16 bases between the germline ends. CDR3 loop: CASSDLQGLEETQYF. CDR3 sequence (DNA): TGTGCCAGCAGCGACCTACAGGGATTAGAAGAGACCCAGTACTTC. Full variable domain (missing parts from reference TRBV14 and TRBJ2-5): EAGVTQFPSHSVIEKGQTVTLRCDPISGHDNLYWYRRVMGKEIKFLLHFVKESKQDESGMPNNRFLAERTGGTYSTLKVQPAELEDSGVYFCASSDLQGLEETQYFGPGTRLLVL.

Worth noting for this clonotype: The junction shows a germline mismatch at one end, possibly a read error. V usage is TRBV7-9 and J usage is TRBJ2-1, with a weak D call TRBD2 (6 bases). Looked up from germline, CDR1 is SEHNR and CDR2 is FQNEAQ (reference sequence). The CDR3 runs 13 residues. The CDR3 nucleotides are TGTGCCAGCAACTTACTTTCCGGGAGTGAGCAGTTCTTC. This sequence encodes CASNLLSGSEQFF.

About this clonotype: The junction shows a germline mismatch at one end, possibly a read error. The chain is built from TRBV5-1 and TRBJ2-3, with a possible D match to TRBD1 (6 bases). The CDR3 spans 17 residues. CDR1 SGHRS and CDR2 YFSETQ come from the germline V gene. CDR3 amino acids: CASSRLGTRDGTDMQYF. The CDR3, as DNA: TGCGCCAGCAGCCGTCTCGGGACAAGGGATGGCACAGATATGCAGTATTTT.

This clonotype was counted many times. This CDR3 is CSVVGTGELFF. CDR3 in DNA: TGCAGCGTTGTGGGCACCGGGGAGCTGTTTTTT. The chain is built from TRBV29-1 and TRBJ2-2; D gene ambiguous. The CDR3 is made up of 11 amino acids. V gave up 4 bases and J gave up 4 bases, with 4 bases separating them. CDR1 is SQVTM, CDR2 ANQGSEA, per germline.

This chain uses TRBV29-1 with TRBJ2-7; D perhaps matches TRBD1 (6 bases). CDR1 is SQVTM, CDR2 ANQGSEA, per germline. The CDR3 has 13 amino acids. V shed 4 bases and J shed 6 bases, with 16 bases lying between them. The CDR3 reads CSVGAVQGGEQYF. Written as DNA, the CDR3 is TGCAGCGTTGGAGCGGTACAGGGCGGCGAGCAGTACTTC.

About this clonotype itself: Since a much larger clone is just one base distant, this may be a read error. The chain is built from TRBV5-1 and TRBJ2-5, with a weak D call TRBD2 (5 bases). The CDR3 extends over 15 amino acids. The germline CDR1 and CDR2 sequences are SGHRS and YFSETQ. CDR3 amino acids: CAGSYHRASGETQYF. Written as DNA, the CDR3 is TGCGCCGGCAGCTACCATCGGGCAAGCGGCGAGACCCAGTACTTC. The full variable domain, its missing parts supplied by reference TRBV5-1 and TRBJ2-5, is KAGVTQTPRYLIKTRGQQVTLSCSPISGHRSVSWYQQTPGQGLQFLFEYFSETQRNKGNFPGRFSGRQFSNSRSEMNVSTLELGDSALYLCAGSYHRASGETQYFGPGTRLLVL.

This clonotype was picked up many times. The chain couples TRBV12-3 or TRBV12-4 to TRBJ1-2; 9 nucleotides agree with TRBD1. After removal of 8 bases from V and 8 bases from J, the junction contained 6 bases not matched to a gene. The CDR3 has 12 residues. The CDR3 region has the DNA TGTGCCAGCTTCTTACAGGGGGCCGGCTACACCTTC. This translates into CASFLQGAGYTF.

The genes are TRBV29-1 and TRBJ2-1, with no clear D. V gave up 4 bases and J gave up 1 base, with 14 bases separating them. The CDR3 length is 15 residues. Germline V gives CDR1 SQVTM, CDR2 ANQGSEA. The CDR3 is CSVVGGPTSYNEQFF. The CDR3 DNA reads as TGCAGCGTTGTCGGTGGACCCACTTCCTACAATGAGCAGTTCTTC.

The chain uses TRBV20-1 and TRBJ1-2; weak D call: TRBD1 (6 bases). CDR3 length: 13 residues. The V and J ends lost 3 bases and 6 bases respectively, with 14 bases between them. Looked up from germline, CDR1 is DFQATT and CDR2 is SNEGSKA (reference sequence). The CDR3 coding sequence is TGCAGTGCTAGTCAGGGGCAGGGCGATGGCTACACCTTC. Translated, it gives CSASQGQGDGYTF.

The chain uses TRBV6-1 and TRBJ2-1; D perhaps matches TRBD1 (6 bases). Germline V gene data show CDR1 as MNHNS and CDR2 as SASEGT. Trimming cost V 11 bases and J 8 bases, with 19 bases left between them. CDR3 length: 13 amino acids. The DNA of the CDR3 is TGTGCCGCGAACAGGGAACTGGTCGATGAGCAGTTCTTC. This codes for CAANRELVDEQFF.

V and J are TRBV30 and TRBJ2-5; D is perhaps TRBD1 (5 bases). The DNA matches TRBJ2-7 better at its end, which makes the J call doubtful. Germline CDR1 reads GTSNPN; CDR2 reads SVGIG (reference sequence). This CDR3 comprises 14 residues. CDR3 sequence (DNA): TGTGCCTGGAGTCCAGGGATAGGATCCTACGAGCAGTACTTC. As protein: CAWSPGIGSYEQYF.

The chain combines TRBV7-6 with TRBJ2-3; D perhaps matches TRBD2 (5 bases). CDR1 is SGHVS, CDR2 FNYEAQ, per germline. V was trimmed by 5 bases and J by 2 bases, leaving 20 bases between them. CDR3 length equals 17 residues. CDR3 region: CASSLLERREPTDTQYF. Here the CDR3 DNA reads TGTGCCAGCAGCCTATTGGAGCGGAGAGAGCCCACAGATACGCAGTATTTT.

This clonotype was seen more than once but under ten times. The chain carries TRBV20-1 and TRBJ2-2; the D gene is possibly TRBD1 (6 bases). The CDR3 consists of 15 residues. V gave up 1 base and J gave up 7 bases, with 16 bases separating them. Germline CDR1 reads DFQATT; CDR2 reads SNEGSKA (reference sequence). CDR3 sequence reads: CSARAVVQGDGELFF. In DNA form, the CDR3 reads TGCAGTGCTAGAGCGGTAGTACAGGGTGACGGGGAGCTGTTTTTT.

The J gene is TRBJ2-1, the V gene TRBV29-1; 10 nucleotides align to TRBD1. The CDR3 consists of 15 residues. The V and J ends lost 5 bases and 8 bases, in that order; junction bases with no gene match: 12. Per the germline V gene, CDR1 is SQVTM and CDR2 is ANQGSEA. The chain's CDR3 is CSVQSGTGALDEQFF. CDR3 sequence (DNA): TGCAGCGTTCAATCCGGGACAGGGGCTTTGGATGAGCAGTTCTTC.

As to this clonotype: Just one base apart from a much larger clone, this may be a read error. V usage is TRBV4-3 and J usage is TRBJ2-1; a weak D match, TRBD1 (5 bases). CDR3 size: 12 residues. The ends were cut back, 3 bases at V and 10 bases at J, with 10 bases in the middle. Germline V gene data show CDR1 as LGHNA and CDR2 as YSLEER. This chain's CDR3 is CASSQDNGEQFF. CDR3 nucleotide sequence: TGCGCCAGCAGCCAGGACAACGGAGAGCAGTTCTTC.

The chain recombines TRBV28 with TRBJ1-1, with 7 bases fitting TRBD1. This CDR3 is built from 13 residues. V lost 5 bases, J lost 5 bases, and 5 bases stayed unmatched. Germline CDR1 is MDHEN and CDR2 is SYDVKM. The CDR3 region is CASSAGGRTEAFF. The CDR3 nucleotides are TGTGCCAGCAGTGCAGGGGGGAGGACTGAAGCTTTCTTT.

This chain's CDR3 is CTSSLWGVETQYF. The CDR3 DNA is TGTACCAGCAGCTTATGGGGAGTTGAGACCCAGTACTTC. The chain employs TRBV7-2 and TRBJ2-5, with D possibly matching TRBD2 (5 bases). The CDR3 sequence is 13 residues long. Germline lookup yields CDR1 SGHTA and CDR2 FQGNSA. Trimming took off 2 bases at V and 5 bases at J, with 9 bases between the two ends.

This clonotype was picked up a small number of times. The CDR3 bases are TGCAGTGCTACGACCGGGGGGACCAGGGCTGAAGCTTTCTTT. As protein: CSATTGGTRAEAFF. The chain combines TRBV20-1 with TRBJ1-1, with TRBD1 as a possible D gene (5 bases). Germline V gene lookup returns CDR1 DFQATT and CDR2 SNEGSKA (reference sequence). The CDR3 totals 14 residues. V gave up 4 bases and J gave up 6 bases, with 18 bases separating them.

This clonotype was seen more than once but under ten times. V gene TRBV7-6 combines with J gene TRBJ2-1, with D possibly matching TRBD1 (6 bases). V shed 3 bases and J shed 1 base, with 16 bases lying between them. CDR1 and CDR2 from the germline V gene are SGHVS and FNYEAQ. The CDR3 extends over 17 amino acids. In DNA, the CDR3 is TGTGCCAGCAGCTTTGCGCCGGGACATCGATCCTACAATGAGCAGTTCTTC. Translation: CASSFAPGHRSYNEQFF. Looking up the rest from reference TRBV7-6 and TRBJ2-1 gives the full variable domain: GAGVSQSPRYKVTKRGQDVALRCDPISGHVSLYWYRQALGQGPEFLTYFNYEAQQDKSGLPNDRFSAERPEGSISTLTIQRTEQRDSAMYRCASSFAPGHRSYNEQFFGPGTRLTVL.